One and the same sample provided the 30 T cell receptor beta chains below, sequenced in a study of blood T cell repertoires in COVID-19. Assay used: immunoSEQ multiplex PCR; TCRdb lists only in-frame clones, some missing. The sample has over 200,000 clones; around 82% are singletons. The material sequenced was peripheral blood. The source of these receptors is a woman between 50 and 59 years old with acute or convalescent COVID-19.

The CDR3 spells CASTNWDGGQGEEGTDTQYF. CDR3 nucleotide sequence: TGTGCCAGCACAAACTGGGATGGGGGACAGGGGGAAGAAGGCACAGATACGCAGTATTTT. The chain combines TRBV11-3 with TRBJ2-3; the match to TRBD1 covers 11 bases. Germline V gives CDR1 SGHNT, CDR2 YENEEA. This CDR3 has 20 residues. With V trimmed by 7 bases and J by 1 base, 19 bases remained unmatched.

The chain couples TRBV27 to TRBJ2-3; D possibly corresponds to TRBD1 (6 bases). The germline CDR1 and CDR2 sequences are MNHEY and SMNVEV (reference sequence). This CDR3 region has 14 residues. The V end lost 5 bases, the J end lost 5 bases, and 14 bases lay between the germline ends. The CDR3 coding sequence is TGTGCCAGCAGTGCCCACAACAGGGAAGATACGCAGTATTTT. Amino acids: CASSAHNREDTQYF.

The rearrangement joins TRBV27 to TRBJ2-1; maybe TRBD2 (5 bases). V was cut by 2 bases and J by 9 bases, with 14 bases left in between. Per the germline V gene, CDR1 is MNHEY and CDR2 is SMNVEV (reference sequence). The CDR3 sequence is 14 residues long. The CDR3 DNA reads TGTGCCAGCAGTTTAAAGGCGGGCCCTGGTGAGCAGTTCTTC. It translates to CASSLKAGPGEQFF.

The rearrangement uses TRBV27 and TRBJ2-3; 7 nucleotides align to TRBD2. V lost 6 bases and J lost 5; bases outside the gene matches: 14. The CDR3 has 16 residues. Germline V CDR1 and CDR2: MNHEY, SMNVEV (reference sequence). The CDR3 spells CASRRKPTGGGDTQYF. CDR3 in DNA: TGTGCCAGCAGACGAAAACCCACGGGGGGAGGAGATACGCAGTATTTT.

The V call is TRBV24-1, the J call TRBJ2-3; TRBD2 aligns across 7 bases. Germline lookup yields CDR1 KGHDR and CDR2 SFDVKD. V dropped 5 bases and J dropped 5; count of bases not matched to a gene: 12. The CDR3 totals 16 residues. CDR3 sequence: CATSAASGGPGDTQYF. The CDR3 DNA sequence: TGTGCCACCAGTGCGGCTAGCGGAGGTCCGGGAGATACGCAGTATTTT.

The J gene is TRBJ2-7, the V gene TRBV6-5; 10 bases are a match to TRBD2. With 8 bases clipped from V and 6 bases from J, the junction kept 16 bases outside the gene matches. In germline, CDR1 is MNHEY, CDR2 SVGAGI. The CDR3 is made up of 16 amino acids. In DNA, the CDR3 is TGTGCCAGCTGTTTATTAGCGGGAGGTGGTGCGTGCGAGCAGTACTTC. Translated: CASCLLAGGGACEQYF.

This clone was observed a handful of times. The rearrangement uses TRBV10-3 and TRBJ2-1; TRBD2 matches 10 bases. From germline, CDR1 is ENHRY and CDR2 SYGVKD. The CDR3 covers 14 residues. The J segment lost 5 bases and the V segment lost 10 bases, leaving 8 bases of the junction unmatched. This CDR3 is CATRGTSANNEQFF. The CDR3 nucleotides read TGTGCCACCCGGGGGACTAGCGCAAACAATGAGCAGTTCTTC.

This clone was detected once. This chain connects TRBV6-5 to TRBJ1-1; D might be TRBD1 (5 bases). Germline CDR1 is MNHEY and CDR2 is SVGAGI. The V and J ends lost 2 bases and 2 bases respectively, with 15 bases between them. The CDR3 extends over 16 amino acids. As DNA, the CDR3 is TGTGCCAGCAGTTACCGCCTAGGGCAGGGTAACACTGAAGCTTTCTTT. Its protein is CASSYRLGQGNTEAFF.

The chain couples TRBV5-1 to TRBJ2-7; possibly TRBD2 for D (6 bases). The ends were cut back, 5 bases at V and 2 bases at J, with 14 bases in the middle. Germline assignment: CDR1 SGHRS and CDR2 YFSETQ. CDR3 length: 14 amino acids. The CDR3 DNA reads TGCGCCAGCAGAACCGGGACTGAGACCTACGAGCAGTACTTC. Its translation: CASRTGTETYEQYF.

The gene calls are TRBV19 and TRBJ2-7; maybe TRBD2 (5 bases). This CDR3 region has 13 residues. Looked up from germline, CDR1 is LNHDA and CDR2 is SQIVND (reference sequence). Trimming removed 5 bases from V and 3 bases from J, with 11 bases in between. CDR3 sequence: CASSVGVVYEQYF. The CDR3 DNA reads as TGTGCCAGTAGTGTCGGGGTTGTCTACGAGCAGTACTTC.

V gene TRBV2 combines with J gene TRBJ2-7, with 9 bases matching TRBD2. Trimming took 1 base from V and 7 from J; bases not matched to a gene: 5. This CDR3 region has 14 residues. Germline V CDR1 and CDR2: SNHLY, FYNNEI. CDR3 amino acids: CASSEGGRAEEQYF. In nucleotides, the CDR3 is TGTGCCAGCAGTGAAGGCGGGAGGGCCGAAGAGCAGTACTTC.

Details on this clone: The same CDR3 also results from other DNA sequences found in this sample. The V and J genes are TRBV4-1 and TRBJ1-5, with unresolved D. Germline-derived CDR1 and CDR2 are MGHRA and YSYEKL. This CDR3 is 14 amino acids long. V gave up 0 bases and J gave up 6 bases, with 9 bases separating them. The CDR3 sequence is CASSQEGVGQPQHF. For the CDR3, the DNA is TGCGCCAGCAGCCAAGAGGGCGTGGGTCAGCCCCAGCATTTT.

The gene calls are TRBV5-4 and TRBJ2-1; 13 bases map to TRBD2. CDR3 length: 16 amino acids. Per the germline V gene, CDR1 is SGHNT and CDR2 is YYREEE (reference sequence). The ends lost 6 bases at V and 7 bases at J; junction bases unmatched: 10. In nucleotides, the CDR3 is TGTGCCAGCACCATTGGAGGGACTAGCGGGACGAATGAGCAGTTCTTC. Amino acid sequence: CASTIGGTSGTNEQFF.

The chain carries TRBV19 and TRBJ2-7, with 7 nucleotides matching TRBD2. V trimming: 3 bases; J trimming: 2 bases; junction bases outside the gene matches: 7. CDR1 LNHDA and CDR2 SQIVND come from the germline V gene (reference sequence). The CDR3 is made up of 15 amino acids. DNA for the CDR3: TGTGCCAGTAGTATTTTGGCTAGCGGAGCCTACGAGCAGTACTTC. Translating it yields CASSILASGAYEQYF. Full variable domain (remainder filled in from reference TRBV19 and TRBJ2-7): DGGITQSPKYLFRKEGQNVTLSCEQNLNHDAMYWYRQDPGQGLRLIYYSQIVNDFQKGDIAEGYSVSREKKESFPLTVTSAQKNPTAFYLCASSILASGAYEQYFGPGTRLTVT.

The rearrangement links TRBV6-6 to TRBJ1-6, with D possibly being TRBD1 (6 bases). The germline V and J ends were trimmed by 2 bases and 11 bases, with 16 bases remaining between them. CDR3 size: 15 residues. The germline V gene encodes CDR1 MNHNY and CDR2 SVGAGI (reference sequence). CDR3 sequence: CASSYLSGVGAPLHF. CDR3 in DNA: TGTGCCAGCAGTTACCTATCAGGGGTGGGCGCACCCCTCCACTTT.

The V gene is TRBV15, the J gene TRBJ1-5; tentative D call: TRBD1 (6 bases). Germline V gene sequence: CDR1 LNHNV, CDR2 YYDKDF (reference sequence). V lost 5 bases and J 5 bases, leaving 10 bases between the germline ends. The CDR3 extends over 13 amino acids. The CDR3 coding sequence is TGTGCCACCAGCTCCCCAGGGGATCAGCCCCAGCATTTT. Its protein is CATSSPGDQPQHF.

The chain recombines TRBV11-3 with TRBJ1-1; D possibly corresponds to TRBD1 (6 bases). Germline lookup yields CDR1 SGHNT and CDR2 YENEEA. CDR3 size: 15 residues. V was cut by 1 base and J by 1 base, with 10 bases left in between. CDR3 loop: CASSLGGHPNTEAFF. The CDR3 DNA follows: TGTGCCAGCAGCTTAGGGGGGCATCCGAACACTGAAGCTTTCTTT.

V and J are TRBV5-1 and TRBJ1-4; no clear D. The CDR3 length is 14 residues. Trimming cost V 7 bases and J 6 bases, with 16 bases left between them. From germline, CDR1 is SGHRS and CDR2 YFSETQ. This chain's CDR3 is CASSEGGWDEKLFF. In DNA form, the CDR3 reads TGCGCCAGCTCCGAGGGAGGGTGGGATGAAAAACTGTTTTTT.

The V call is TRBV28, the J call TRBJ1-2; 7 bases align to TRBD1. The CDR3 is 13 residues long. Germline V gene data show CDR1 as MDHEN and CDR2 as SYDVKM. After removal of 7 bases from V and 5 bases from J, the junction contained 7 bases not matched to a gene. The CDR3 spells CASTSTGPYGYTF. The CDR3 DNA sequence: TGTGCCAGCACCTCGACAGGGCCATATGGCTACACCTTC.

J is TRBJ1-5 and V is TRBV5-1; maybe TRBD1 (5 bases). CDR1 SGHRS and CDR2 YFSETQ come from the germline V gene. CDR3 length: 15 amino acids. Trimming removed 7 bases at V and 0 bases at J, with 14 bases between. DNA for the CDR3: TGCGCCAGCCTCTCGGGGGAAGATAGCAATCAGCCCCAGCATTTT. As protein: CASLSGEDSNQPQHF.

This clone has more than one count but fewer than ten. This CDR3 reads CASSLEYGELFF. In nucleotides, the CDR3 is TGCGCCAGCAGCTTAGAGTACGGGGAGCTGTTTTTT. This chain uses TRBV5-1 with TRBJ2-2; no clear D gene. The V end lost 2 bases, the J end lost 7 bases, and 6 bases lay between the germline ends. The CDR3 covers 12 residues. CDR1 is SGHRS, CDR2 YFSETQ, per germline.

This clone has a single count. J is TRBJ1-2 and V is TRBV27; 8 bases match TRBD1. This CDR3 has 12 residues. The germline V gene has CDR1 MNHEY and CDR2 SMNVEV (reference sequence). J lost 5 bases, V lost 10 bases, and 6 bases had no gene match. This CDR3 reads CATGQGGYGYTF. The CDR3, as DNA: TGTGCCACTGGACAGGGAGGGTATGGCTACACCTTC.

The CDR3 protein is CASSPISSYNEQFF. DNA of the CDR3: TGTGCCAGCAGCCCCATCAGCTCCTACAATGAGCAGTTCTTC. This chain uses TRBV25-1 with TRBJ2-1; D not resolved. V was clipped by 6 bases and J by 0 bases, with 9 bases between them. The CDR3 spans 14 residues. Germline lookup yields CDR1 MGHDK and CDR2 SYGVNS.

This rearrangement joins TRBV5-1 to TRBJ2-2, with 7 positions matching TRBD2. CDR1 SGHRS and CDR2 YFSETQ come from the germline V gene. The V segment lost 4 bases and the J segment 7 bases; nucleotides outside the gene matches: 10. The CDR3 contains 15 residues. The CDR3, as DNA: TGCGCCAGCAGCCCGACGGGGGGTTTAATCGGGGAGCTGTTTTTT. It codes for CASSPTGGLIGELFF.

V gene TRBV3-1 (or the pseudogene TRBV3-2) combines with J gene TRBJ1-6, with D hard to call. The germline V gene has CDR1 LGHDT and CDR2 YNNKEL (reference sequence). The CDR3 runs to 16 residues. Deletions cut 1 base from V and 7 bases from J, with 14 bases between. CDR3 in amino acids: CASSQAPWEGNSPLHF. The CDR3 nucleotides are TGTGCCAGCAGCCAAGCCCCCTGGGAGGGCAATTCACCCCTCCACTTT.

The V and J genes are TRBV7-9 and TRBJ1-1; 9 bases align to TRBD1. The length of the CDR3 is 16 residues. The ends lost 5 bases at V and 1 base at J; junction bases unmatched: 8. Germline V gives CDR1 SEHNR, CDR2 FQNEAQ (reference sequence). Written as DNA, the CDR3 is TGTGCCAGCAGCCCGGCCGGGACAGGGACGAACACTGAAGCTTTCTTT. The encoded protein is CASSPAGTGTNTEAFF.

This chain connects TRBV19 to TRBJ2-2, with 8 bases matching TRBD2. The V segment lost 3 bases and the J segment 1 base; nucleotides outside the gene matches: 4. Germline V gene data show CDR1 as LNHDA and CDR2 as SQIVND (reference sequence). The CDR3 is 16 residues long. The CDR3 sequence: CASSILRGGNTGELFF. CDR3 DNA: TGTGCCAGTAGTATCCTCCGGGGGGGGAACACCGGGGAGCTGTTTTTT.

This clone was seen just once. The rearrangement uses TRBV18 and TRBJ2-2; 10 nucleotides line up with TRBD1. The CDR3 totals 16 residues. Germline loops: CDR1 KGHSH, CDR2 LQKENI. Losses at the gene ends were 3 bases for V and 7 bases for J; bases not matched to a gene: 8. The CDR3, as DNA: TGTGCCAGCTCACCTCGACAGGGGGCGGAAGGCGGGGAGCTGTTTTTT. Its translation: CASSPRQGAEGGELFF. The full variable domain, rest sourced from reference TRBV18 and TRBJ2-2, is NAGVMQNPRHLVRRRGQEARLRCSPMKGHSHVYWYRQLPEEGLKFMVYLQKENIIDESGMPKERFSAEFPKEGPSILRIQQVVRGDSAAYFCASSPRQGAEGGELFFGEGSRLTVL.

In DNA form, the CDR3 reads TGTGCCAGCAGCACGGGACTCGGAGCTTTCTTT. Protein sequence: CASSTGLGAFF. V usage is TRBV11-2 and J usage is TRBJ1-1; tentative D call: TRBD1 (5 bases). Germline V gene lookup returns CDR1 SGHAT and CDR2 FQNNGV. The CDR3 is made up of 11 amino acids. V was cut by 5 bases and J by 10 bases, with 11 bases left in between.

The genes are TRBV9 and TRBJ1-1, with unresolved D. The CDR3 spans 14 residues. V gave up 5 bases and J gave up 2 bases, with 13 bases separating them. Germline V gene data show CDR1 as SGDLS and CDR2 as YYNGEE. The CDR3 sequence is CASSAKPVNTEAFF. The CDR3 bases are TGTGCCAGCAGTGCGAAGCCGGTCAACACTGAAGCTTTCTTT.